The 25 T cell receptor beta chains presented below share a single source sample, sequenced in a study of blood T cell repertoires in COVID-19. TCRdb's table, derived via immunoSEQ multiplex PCR, lists solely in-frame clones and lacks some. In the table there are a few hundred thousand clones, 88% of which are singletons. The sample taken for sequencing was PBMCs or T cells enriched from blood (not recorded which). Source of these receptors: a woman aged 18-29 years who had recovered from COVID-19.

The chain links TRBV18 to TRBJ1-4; D is perhaps TRBD1 (5 bases). This CDR3 has 17 amino acids. Germline V gives CDR1 KGHSH, CDR2 LQKENI. Trimming cost V 3 bases and J 0 bases, with 14 bases left between them. This chain's CDR3 is CASSPGVQVATNEKLFF. DNA of the CDR3: TGTGCCAGCTCACCGGGCGTACAGGTGGCAACTAATGAAAAACTGTTTTTT.

A few counts support this clone. The chain is built from TRBV27 and TRBJ1-1, with D maybe TRBD1 (5 bases). CDR1 and CDR2 (germline): MNHEY, SMNVEV (reference sequence). The CDR3 has 15 amino acids. Trimming cost V 6 bases and J 6 bases, with 20 bases left between them. CDR3 residues: CASSSPEAGRSEAFF. The CDR3 DNA follows: TGTGCCAGCAGCTCCCCCGAGGCAGGGAGGTCTGAAGCTTTCTTT.

This clone was counted a single time. The rearrangement joins TRBV6-2 or TRBV6-3 to TRBJ2-5; D gene unclear. Germline-derived CDR1 and CDR2 are MNHEY and SVGEGT. Deletions cut 4 bases from V and 5 bases from J, with 11 bases between. The CDR3 consists of 13 residues. The CDR3 protein is CASSFSPPETQYF. The CDR3 nucleotides read TGTGCCAGCAGTTTTAGTCCCCCGGAGACCCAGTACTTC.

This chain connects TRBV5-1 to TRBJ2-2, with 7 bases aligning to TRBD1. This CDR3 has 18 amino acids. Germline V gene lookup returns CDR1 SGHRS and CDR2 YFSETQ. J lost 5 bases, V lost 0 bases, and 13 bases had no gene match. The CDR3 DNA reads as TGCGCCAGCAGCTTGGTCCCGAGGGGGCTCGACGCTACCGGGGAGCTGTTTTTT. Encoded protein: CASSLVPRGLDATGELFF.

This clone showed up just a few times. The chain combines TRBV10-3 with TRBJ1-3; 7 positions match TRBD1. This CDR3 has 18 amino acids. Trimming took 4 bases from V and 1 from J; bases not matched to a gene: 13. Germline V gene data show CDR1 as ENHRY and CDR2 as SYGVKD. In nucleotides, the CDR3 is TGTGCCATCAGTGGGAACAGGGGTACGACTTTGTCTGGAAACACCATATATTTT. Its protein is CAISGNRGTTLSGNTIYF.

This rearrangement joins TRBV5-4 to TRBJ1-2; D gene uncertain. Trimming pared 5 bases from V and 3 bases from J, leaving 5 bases between. The CDR3 spans 11 residues. CDR1 and CDR2 (germline): SGHNT, YYREEE (reference sequence). The CDR3 loop reads CASSSHYGYTF. CDR3 coding DNA: TGTGCCAGCAGTTCTCACTATGGCTACACCTTC.

This chain connects TRBV4-1 to TRBJ1-2; TRBD1 agrees at 7 bases. The CDR3 contains 15 residues. V gave up 4 bases and J gave up 6 bases; unmatched junction bases: 11. The germline V gene encodes CDR1 MGHRA and CDR2 YSYEKL. The DNA of the CDR3 is TGCGCCAGCAGCCTCCATACCCGGACAGGAGATGGCTACACCTTC. Translation: CASSLHTRTGDGYTF.

This clone was seen more than once but under ten times. Here the CDR3 DNA reads TGTGCCAGCAGCCCATTATCCACCAGGGCAGGCACTGAAGCTTTCTTT. Residues: CASSPLSTRAGTEAFF. The V gene is TRBV5-5, the J gene TRBJ1-1, with a weak D call TRBD1 (5 bases). The CDR3 has 16 amino acids. Germline CDR1 SGHKS, CDR2 YYEKEE (reference sequence). The V end was cut by 4 bases, the J end by 4 bases, with 20 bases between. The whole variable domain, filled in from reference TRBV5-5 and TRBJ1-1, reads DAGVTQSPTHLIKTRGQQVTLRCSPISGHKSVSWYQQVLGQGPQFIFQYYEKEERGRGNFPDRFSARQFPNYSSELNVNALLLGDSALYLCASSPLSTRAGTEAFFGQGTRLTVV.

The J gene is TRBJ2-1, the V gene TRBV5-6, with 10 positions matching TRBD2. The CDR3 loop spans 15 amino acids. Germline-derived CDR1 and CDR2 are SGHDT and YYEEEE. The V gene end was trimmed by 0 bases and the J gene end by 7 bases; junction bases not matched to a gene: 4. The CDR3 region has the DNA TGTGCCAGCAGCTTGGGGTTAGCGGGGGGAAATGAGCAGTTCTTC. It translates to CASSLGLAGGNEQFF.

The genes are TRBV10-1 and TRBJ1-3, with D unresolved. The V gene lost 6 bases and the J gene lost 0 bases, with 12 bases spanning the gap. The CDR3 length is 15 residues. Germline loops: CDR1 WNHNN, CDR2 SYGVQD (reference sequence). The DNA for the CDR3 is TGCGCCAGCAGCCGAGGGCTAGACTCTGGAAACACCATATATTTT. It is translated as CASSRGLDSGNTIYF.

The chain is built from TRBV5-8 and TRBJ1-1; D ambiguous. CDR1 SGHTS and CDR2 YDEGEE come from the germline V gene. V lost 1 base to trimming and J lost 1 base, with 17 bases between them. This CDR3 contains 17 residues. The CDR3 here is CASSLMIRLFENTEAFF. The CDR3 nucleotides read TGTGCCAGCAGCTTGATGATACGACTCTTCGAGAACACTGAAGCTTTCTTT.

Turning to this clone: The same CDR3 is also encoded by other DNA sequences in this sample. J is TRBJ1-1 and V is TRBV18; possible D gene TRBD1, 6 bases. This CDR3 spans 14 amino acids. Trimming cost V 1 base and J 4 bases, with 10 bases left between them. Germline CDR1 and CDR2: KGHSH and LQKENI. CDR3 DNA: TGTGCCAGCTCACCACGAGGACAGACCACTGAAGCTTTCTTT. This sequence encodes CASSPRGQTTEAFF.

The rearrangement uses TRBV5-1 and TRBJ1-2; the match to TRBD1 covers 11 bases. The CDR3 contains 13 residues. Germline V lookup: CDR1 SGHRS, CDR2 YFSETQ. With V trimmed by 7 bases and J by 3 bases, 2 bases remained unmatched. The CDR3 spells CASGTGGDYGYTF. CDR3 in DNA: TGCGCCAGCGGGACAGGGGGGGACTATGGCTACACCTTC.

CDR3 amino acids: CASSPPGQANTEAFF. The CDR3 bases are TGTGCCAGCTCACCTCCGGGACAGGCGAACACTGAAGCTTTCTTT. This chain connects TRBV18 to TRBJ1-1; 8 bases fit TRBD1. The CDR3 loop spans 15 amino acids. V was pared by 3 bases and J by 1 base, with 4 bases of the junction left unmatched. Per germline, CDR1 KGHSH and CDR2 LQKENI.

This clone appeared once. The chain is built from TRBV30 and TRBJ2-1; D is ambiguous. Germline V gives CDR1 GTSNPN, CDR2 SVGIG (reference sequence). CDR3 size: 11 residues. Between the trimmed V and J ends, which lost 0 bases and 8 bases, there was a span of 5 bases. The CDR3: CAWSVFDEQFF. The CDR3 DNA is TGTGCCTGGAGTGTTTTCGATGAGCAGTTCTTC.

This chain connects TRBV30 to TRBJ1-6; 7 nucleotides agree with TRBD1. J lost 10 bases, V lost 4 bases, and 7 bases had no gene match. The length of the CDR3 is 13 residues. Germline lookup yields CDR1 GTSNPN and CDR2 SVGIG (reference sequence). CDR3 region: CAWTPGGNSPLHF. DNA for the CDR3: TGTGCCTGGACCCCAGGGGGTAACTCACCCCTCCACTTT. Variable domain in full (rest from reference TRBV30 and TRBJ1-6): SQTIHQWPATLVQPVGSPLSLECTVEGTSNPNLYWYRQAAGRGLQLLFYSVGIGQISSEVPQNLSASRPQDRQFILSSKKLLLSDSGFYLCAWTPGGNSPLHFGNGTRLTVT.

This clone is a singleton in its sample. The V call is TRBV3-1 (or the pseudogene TRBV3-2), the J call TRBJ1-2; D possibly corresponds to TRBD1 (6 bases). The CDR3 runs to 15 residues. Germline V lookup: CDR1 LGHDT, CDR2 YNNKEL (reference sequence). V shed 4 bases and J shed 7 bases, with 19 bases lying between them. The DNA of the CDR3 is TGTGCCAGCAGCCGTTACAGGGATCAGGCTGGTGGCTACACCTTC. Amino acids: CASSRYRDQAGGYTF.

The rearrangement uses TRBV5-8 and TRBJ2-7; tentatively, D is TRBD1 (6 bases). The length of the CDR3 is 14 residues. Germline V gene data show CDR1 as SGHTS and CDR2 as YDEGEE. V was shortened by 2 bases and J by 2 bases, with 11 bases between the two germline ends. The CDR3 bases are TGTGCCAGCAGCTTACTAGGACAGACCTACGAGCAGTACTTC. It yields the protein CASSLLGQTYEQYF.

This chain links TRBV18 with TRBJ1-1; a weak D match, TRBD1 (6 bases). The CDR3 runs 16 residues. Between the trimmed V and J ends, which lost 4 bases and 5 bases, there was a span of 20 bases. CDR1 is KGHSH and CDR2 is LQKENI in the germline V gene. CDR3 nucleotide sequence: TGTGCCAGCTCACAGACAACAGGGTCAAGCAGTACTGAAGCTTTCTTT. Translated, it gives CASSQTTGSSSTEAFF.

V gene TRBV6-5 combines with J gene TRBJ2-7, with 9 positions matching TRBD1. The CDR3 loop spans 13 amino acids. Trimming removed 6 bases from V and 6 bases from J; junction bases left unmatched: 6. Germline CDR1 is MNHEY and CDR2 is SVGAGI. CDR3: CASRTGGKGEQYF. For the CDR3, the DNA is TGTGCCAGCAGGACAGGGGGAAAGGGCGAGCAGTACTTC.

This chain connects TRBV30 to TRBJ2-3; 8 nucleotides line up with TRBD2. The V gene's germline CDR1 is GTSNPN and CDR2 SVGIG (reference sequence). The CDR3 covers 14 residues. J was trimmed by 3 bases and V by 4 bases; bases with no gene match: 6. CDR3 sequence reads: CAWNERGTTDTQYF. CDR3 in DNA: TGTGCCTGGAATGAGCGGGGGACGACAGATACGCAGTATTTT.

The J gene is TRBJ1-1, the V gene TRBV6-2 or TRBV6-3; possibly TRBD1 for D (5 bases). Germline assignment: CDR1 MNHEY and CDR2 SVGEGT. V lost 2 bases, J lost 4 bases, and 17 bases lay in between. There are 16 residues in the CDR3. CDR3: CASSYIGGVEGTEAFF. CDR3 nucleotides: TGTGCCAGCAGTTACATCGGGGGGGTAGAGGGCACTGAAGCTTTCTTT.

The chain employs TRBV14 and TRBJ1-1, with 8 bases fitting TRBD1. This CDR3 contains 15 residues. V was pared by 2 bases and J by 0 bases, with 2 bases of the junction left unmatched. Germline V gene data show CDR1 as SGHDN and CDR2 as FVKESK. The DNA for the CDR3 is TGTGCCAGCAGCCAACGACAGGGGATGAACACTGAAGCTTTCTTT. Protein sequence: CASSQRQGMNTEAFF. Drawing the rest from reference TRBV14 and TRBJ1-1, the complete variable domain is EAGVTQFPSHSVIEKGQTVTLRCDPISGHDNLYWYRRVMGKEIKFLLHFVKESKQDESGMPNNRFLAERTGGTYSTLKVQPAELEDSGVYFCASSQRQGMNTEAFFGQGTRLTVV.

This chain links TRBV2 with TRBJ2-5, with D tentatively TRBD1 (5 bases). V lost 3 bases and J lost 5, with 13 bases in between. Germline V gene lookup returns CDR1 SNHLY and CDR2 FYNNEI. The CDR3 length is 14 residues. CDR3 in DNA: TGTGCCAGCAGTGAGGGAAGGGGAAGGGAGACCCAGTACTTC. This gives the protein CASSEGRGRETQYF.

This rearrangement joins TRBV12-3 or TRBV12-4 to TRBJ2-3; tentative D call: TRBD2 (7 bases). The length of the CDR3 is 12 residues. Deletions cut 4 bases from V and 8 bases from J, with 10 bases between. The CDR3 reads CASSSGGPTQYF. CDR3 DNA sequence: TGTGCCAGCAGTTCGGGGGGCCCTACGCAGTATTTT.